This note documents a single TCR beta chain sequence. Its antigen remains unidentified. This sample is drawn from a study of OX40 agonist ivuxolimab in advanced cancers. The overall study: Two cutaneous melanoma patients and one hepatocellular carcinoma patient, three in all, had partial responses.

Only in-frame clones appear in the TCRdb table, and some are missing; sequencing was by immunoSEQ multiplex PCR. The table records some 45,000 clones, more than 75% of them present only once. After removal of 7 bases from V and 4 bases from J, the junction contained 8 bases not matched to a gene. The CDR3 covers 13 residues. CDR1 and CDR2 (germline): SQVTM, ANQGSEA. Points from the study as a whole: Clones of CD4+ and CD8+ blood T cells grew by week 6 at doses of 0.1 to 3.0 mg/kg. Averaged across samples, CD8+ T cells carried more expanded clones than CD4+ did.

This sequence joins TRBV29-1 and TRBJ2-7, with 9 bases fitting TRBD1. The TCR was taken from an adult with an advanced solid tumor such as melanoma, head and neck, liver or kidney cancer. The sequencing used CD4+ or CD8+ T cells sorted from blood, collected in a trial of the OX40 agonist ivuxolimab. CDR3 nucleotide sequence: TGCAGCGCTCGGACAGGGGATGGGTACGAGCAGTACTTC. Protein product: CSARTGDGYEQYF.